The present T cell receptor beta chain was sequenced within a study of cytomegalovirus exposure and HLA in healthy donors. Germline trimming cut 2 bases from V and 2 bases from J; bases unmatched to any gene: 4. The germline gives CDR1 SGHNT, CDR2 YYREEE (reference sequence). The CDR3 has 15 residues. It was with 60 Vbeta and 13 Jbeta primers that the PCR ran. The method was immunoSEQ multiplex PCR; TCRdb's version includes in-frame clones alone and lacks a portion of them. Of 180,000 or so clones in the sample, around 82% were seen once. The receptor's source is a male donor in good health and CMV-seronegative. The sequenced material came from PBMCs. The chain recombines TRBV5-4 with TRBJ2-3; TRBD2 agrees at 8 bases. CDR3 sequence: CASSLGLAPTDTQYF. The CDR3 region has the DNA TGTGCCAGCAGCTTAGGACTAGCACCCACAGATACGCAGTATTTT.